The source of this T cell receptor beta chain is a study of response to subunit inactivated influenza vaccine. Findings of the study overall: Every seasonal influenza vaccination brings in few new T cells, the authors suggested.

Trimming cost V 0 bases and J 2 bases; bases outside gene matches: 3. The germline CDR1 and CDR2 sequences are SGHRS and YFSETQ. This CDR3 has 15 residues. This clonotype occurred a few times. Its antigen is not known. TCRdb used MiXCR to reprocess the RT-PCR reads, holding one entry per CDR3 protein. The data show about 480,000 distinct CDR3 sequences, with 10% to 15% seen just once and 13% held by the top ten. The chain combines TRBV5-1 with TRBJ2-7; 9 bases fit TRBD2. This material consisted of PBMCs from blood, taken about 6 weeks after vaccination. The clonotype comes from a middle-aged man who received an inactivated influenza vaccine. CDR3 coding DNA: TGCGCCAGCAGCTTGGTTAGCGGGGGTACCTACGAGCAGTACTTC. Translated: CASSLVSGGTYEQYF.